A selection of T cell receptor beta chains follows, all from one sample in a study of T cell changes during pregnancy in multiple sclerosis. Data came from immunoSEQ multiplex PCR; TCRdb stores just in-frame clones and leaves some out. The profile shows roughly 89,000 clones, 94% of them singletons. This specimen consisted of peripheral blood, obtained after pregnancy. All receptors come from a female donor in good health, enrolled as a control in a pregnancy study. Each CDR3 is given with its conserved first and last residue. The D gene is left open where the match is weak.

V gene	J gene	D gene	CDR3 DNA	CDR3 protein
TRBV10-3	TRBJ2-5	-	TGTGCCATCAGCGCTGACGGGGGGACCCAGTACTTC	CAISADGGTQYF
TRBV27	TRBJ2-1	-	TGTGCCAGCAGATTACAGCATGACCCTAGGCAGTTGGTCTTC	CASRLQHDPRQLVF
TRBV4-1	TRBJ1-1	TRBD1	TGCGCCAGCAGCCGCCCGACAGGGGTCACTGAAGCTTTCTTT	CASSRPTGVTEAFF
TRBV27	TRBJ2-1	TRBD1	TGTGCCAGCAGCATGGGACAGGGGAATGAGCAGTTCTTC	CASSMGQGNEQFF
TRBV7-2	TRBJ2-7	-	TGTGCCAGCAGCTTAGCTTTAGGGAGCAACGAGCAGTACTTC	CASSLALGSNEQYF
TRBV7-9	TRBJ2-6	-	TGTGCCAGCAGCCCACTTCGTCACTCTGGGGCCAACGTCCTGACTTTC	CASSPLRHSGANVLTF
TRBV30	TRBJ1-5	-	TGTGCCTGGAGTGTTGGAGGGGAGGGCCAGCCCCAGCATTTT	CAWSVGGEGQPQHF
TRBV16	TRBJ1-5	-	TGTGCCAGCAGCCAAGGTGCGGGAGGGGAGCAGCCCCAGCATTTT	CASSQGAGGEQPQHF
TRBV5-1	TRBJ2-1	-	TGCGCCAGCGAATCCCTATTCCACAATGAGCAGTTCTTC	CASESLFHNEQFF
TRBV5-5	TRBJ1-5	TRBD1	TGTGCCAGCAGCTTTACAGGGGGCAATCAGCCCCAGCATTTT	CASSFTGGNQPQHF
TRBV5-1	TRBJ1-3	-	TGCGCCAGCAGGTCGACGGAGAGCTCTGGAAACACCATATATTTT	CASRSTESSGNTIYF
TRBV5-4	TRBJ2-7	TRBD1	TGTGCCAGCAGCTGGGGGACAGGGAAGTCCTACGAGCAGTACTTC	CASSWGTGKSYEQYF
TRBV28	TRBJ2-7	TRBD1	TGTGCCAGCAGTGGGTCAGGGGGTCAGGGCATCGTATACGAGCAGTACTTC	CASSGSGGQGIVYEQYF
TRBV2	TRBJ2-7	TRBD2	TGTGCCAGCAGTGAAGGGCGGGGGAGCTCCTACGAGCAGTACTTC	CASSEGRGSSYEQYF
TRBV6-5	TRBJ2-3	-	TGTGCCAGCAGTTACGGGGGCGCCGGCACAGATACGCAGTATTTT	CASSYGGAGTDTQYF
TRBV19	TRBJ2-5	TRBD1	TGTGCCAGTAGTACCGCAGGGGGCGCAGAGACCCAGTACTTC	CASSTAGGAETQYF
TRBV10-3	TRBJ2-2	TRBD2	TGTGCCATCAGCTCGAGACTAGCGGGCTACACCGGGGAGCTGTTTTTT	CAISSRLAGYTGELFF
TRBV25-1	TRBJ1-1	-	TGTGCCAGCAGTGAATATCACGGTCGCACTGAAGCTTTCTTT	CASSEYHGRTEAFF
TRBV5-4	TRBJ2-2	TRBD2	TGTGCCAGCAGCGATCAGCGGGAGTATACCGGGGAGCTGTTTTTT	CASSDQREYTGELFF
TRBV29-1	TRBJ1-2	TRBD1	TGCAGCGTTGGGGGACAGCATGGCTACACCTTC	CSVGGQHGYTF
TRBV27	TRBJ1-1	-	TGTGCCAGCAGTTTATTGGGCCTGAACACTGAAGCTTTCTTT	CASSLLGLNTEAFF
TRBV28	TRBJ2-7	TRBD1	TGTGCCAGCAGGGGCGGGACAGGTGGTCTCGGCGAGCAGTACTTC	CASRGGTGGLGEQYF
TRBV27	TRBJ2-7	-	TGTGCCAGCAGTTTAGCCGGCTCCCGGGGGGAGCAGTACTTC	CASSLAGSRGEQYF